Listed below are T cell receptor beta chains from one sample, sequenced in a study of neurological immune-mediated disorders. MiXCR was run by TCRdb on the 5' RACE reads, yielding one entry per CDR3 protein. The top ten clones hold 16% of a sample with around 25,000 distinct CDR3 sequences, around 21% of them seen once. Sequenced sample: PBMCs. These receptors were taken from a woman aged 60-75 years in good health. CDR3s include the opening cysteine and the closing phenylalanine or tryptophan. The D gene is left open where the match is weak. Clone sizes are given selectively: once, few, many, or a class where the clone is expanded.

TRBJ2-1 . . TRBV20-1 TGCAGTGCTAGTGGCCGTAACTCCTACAATGAGCAGTTCTTC CSASGRNSYNEQFF
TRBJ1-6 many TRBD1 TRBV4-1 TGCGCCAGCAGTCCACAGGGGAGCACCTATAATTCACCCCTCCACTTT CASSPQGSTYNSPLHF
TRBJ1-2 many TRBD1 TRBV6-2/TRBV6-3 TGTGCCAGCAGTGCCAGGTCGCGGGACAGGCCTGAATATGGCTACACCTTC CASSARSRDRPEYGYTF
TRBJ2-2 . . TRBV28 TGTGCCAGCAGTTTAGGACGGGAAACCGGGGAGCTGTTTTTT CASSLGRETGELFF
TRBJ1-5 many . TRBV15 TGTGCCACCAGCAGCAGCCCACTCGGGGGGGGCGGACAGCCCCAGCATTTT CATSSSPLGGGGQPQHF
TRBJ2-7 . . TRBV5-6 TGTGCCAGCAGCCTTCACACGGTAGGGCGATTAGGGTCCTACGAGCAGTACTTC CASSLHTVGRLGSYEQYF
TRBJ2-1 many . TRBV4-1 TGCGCCAGCAGCCAAGGTGCTAGCCTGAGCTCCTACAATGAGCAGTTCTTC CASSQGASLSSYNEQFF
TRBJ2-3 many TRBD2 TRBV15 TGTGCCACCAGTGTGTCACTAGCGGGAGGTACAGATACGCAGTATTTT CATSVSLAGGTDTQYF
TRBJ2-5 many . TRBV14 TGTGCCAGCAGCCAAGATTTCTACTCCAGCCCGCAAGAGACCCAGTACTTC CASSQDFYSSPQETQYF
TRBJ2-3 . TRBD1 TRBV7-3 TGTGCCAGCAGCTTAAGGATGACAGGGTCAGATACGCAGTATTTT CASSLRMTGSDTQYF
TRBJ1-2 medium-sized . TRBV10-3 TGTGCCATCAGTGAAGCCGGGACTCCAGAAGGCTACACCTTC CAISEAGTPEGYTF
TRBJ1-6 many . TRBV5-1 TGCGCCAGCAGCTTGGAGGGCTTGGGGAATTCACCCCTCCACTTT CASSLEGLGNSPLHF
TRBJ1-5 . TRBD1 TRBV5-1 TGCGCTAGCATCTTACAGGGGAATCAGCCCCAGCATTTT CASILQGNQPQHF
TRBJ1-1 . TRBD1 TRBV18 TGTGCCAGCTCCCCTACAGGGGGGGGAACTGAAGCTTTCTTT CASSPTGGGTEAFF
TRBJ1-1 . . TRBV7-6 TGTGCCAGCAGCTTAGATATCAGACTGAACACTGAAGCTTTCTTT CASSLDIRLNTEAFF
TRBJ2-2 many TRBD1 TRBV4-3 TGCGCCAGCAGCCGAGGGGCACCGGGACAGATGAACACCGGGGAGCTGTTTTTT CASSRGAPGQMNTGELFF
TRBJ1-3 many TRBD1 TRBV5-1 TGCGCCAGCAGCCCGGGGACAGCCAGGGACACCATATATTTT CASSPGTARDTIYF
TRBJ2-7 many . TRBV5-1 TGCGCCAGCAGCTTGGCGGGGGAATCCTACGAGCAGTACTTC CASSLAGESYEQYF
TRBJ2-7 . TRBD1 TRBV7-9 TGTGCCAGCAGCTTAACGCGGGACAGGGCTCACGAGCAGTACTTC CASSLTRDRAHEQYF
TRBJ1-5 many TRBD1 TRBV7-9 TGTGCCAGCAGCTCGGGACAGGGGATCAATCAGCCCCAGCATTTT CASSSGQGINQPQHF
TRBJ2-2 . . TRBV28 TGTGCCAGCACCGGTCGGTTCGGGAGGGGGCTTCCCTGGGAGCTGTTTTTT CASTGRFGRGLPWELFF
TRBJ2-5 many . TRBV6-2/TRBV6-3 TGTGCCACCGGGGGGCTCAGAGAGACCCAGTACTTC CATGGLRETQYF
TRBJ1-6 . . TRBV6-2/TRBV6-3 TGTGCCAGCAGTACAGGTGGTTCATACCTCCACTTT CASSTGGSYLHF
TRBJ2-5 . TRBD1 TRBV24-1 TGTGCCACCAGTGTCCTCTCCGGGACAGTGTTCCAAGAGACCCAGTACTTC CATSVLSGTVFQETQYF
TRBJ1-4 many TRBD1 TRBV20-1 TGCAGTGCCGCGAGACAGGGGGCGAATGAAAAACTGTTTTTT CSAARQGANEKLFF
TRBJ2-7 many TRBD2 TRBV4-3 TGCGCCAGCAGCCAAGGGGCGCCGGGACTAGGAACCTACGAGCAGTACTTC CASSQGAPGLGTYEQYF
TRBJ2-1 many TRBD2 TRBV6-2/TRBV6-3 TGTGCCAGCAGTTGGGGACTAGCGGACTACAATGAGCAGTTCTTC CASSWGLADYNEQFF
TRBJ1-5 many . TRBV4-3 TGCGCCAGCAGCCAAGATCGGGCGGGGGGGAATCAGCCCCAGCATTTT CASSQDRAGGNQPQHF
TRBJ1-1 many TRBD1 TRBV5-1 TGCGCCAGCAGCTTGGGGGGACAGCTAGAAGCTTTCTTT CASSLGGQLEAFF
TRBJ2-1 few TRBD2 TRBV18 TGTGCCAGCTCCCTCTTGAGTAGCGGGAGCGGTAATGAGCAGTTCTTC CASSLLSSGSGNEQFF
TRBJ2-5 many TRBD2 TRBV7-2 TGTGCCAGCAGCTTAGTCCTAGCGGGAGGGATGCAGACCCAGTACTTC CASSLVLAGGMQTQYF
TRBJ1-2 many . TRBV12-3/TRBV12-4 TGTGCCAGCAGTTTTACCGGCCCAGCAGTTGATTATGGCTACACCTTC CASSFTGPAVDYGYTF
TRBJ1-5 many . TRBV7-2 TGTGCCAGCAGCTTTTCAAGAAACTCTTATCAGCCCCAGCATTTT CASSFSRNSYQPQHF
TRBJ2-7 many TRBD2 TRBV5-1 TGCGCCAGCAGCGTGTCTAGCGGGAGTCTGTACGAGCAGTACTTC CASSVSSGSLYEQYF
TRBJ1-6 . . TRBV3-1 TGTGCCAGCAGCCAAGATCGTCGGGTACCCCTCCACTTT CASSQDRRVPLHF
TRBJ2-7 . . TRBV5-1 TGCGCCAGCAGCAACAACTACGAGCAGTACTTC CASSNNYEQYF
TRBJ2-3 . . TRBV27 TGTGCCAGCAGTCCAACGCTGGGTACGCAGTATTTT CASSPTLGTQYF
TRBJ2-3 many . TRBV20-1 TGCAGTGCTAGTAAGGCGGGAACTACTAGCACAGATACGCAGTATTTT CSASKAGTTSTDTQYF
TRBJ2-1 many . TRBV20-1 TGCAGTGCCATCGGAACGGTAGATGAGCAGTTCTTC CSAIGTVDEQFF
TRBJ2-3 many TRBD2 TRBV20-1 TGCAGTGCTCTCCGGTTAGCGGGAGGCCAAGATACGCAGTATTTT CSALRLAGGQDTQYF
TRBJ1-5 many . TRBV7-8 TGTGCCAGCAGCTCCCACCGAGTCGGCAATCAGCCCCAGCATTTT CASSSHRVGNQPQHF
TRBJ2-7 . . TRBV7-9 TGTGCCAGCAGCCCCCGGGGGAGCTACGAGCAGTACTTC CASSPRGSYEQYF
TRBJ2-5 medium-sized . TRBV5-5 TGTGCCAGCAGCTTACAGATAGTCGAGACCCAGTACTTC CASSLQIVETQYF
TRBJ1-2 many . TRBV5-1 TGCGCCAGCAGCTTGCGGCCGGACCCAAACTATGGCTACACCTTC CASSLRPDPNYGYTF
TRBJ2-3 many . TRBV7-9 TGTGCCAGCAGCAGCACCCAAGATACGCAGTATTTT CASSSTQDTQYF
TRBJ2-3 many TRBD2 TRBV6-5 TGTGCCAGCAGTTACTCGGCTAGCGGGGACACAGATACGCAGTATTTT CASSYSASGDTDTQYF
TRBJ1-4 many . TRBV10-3 TGTGCCATCAGTACCGGGACCCGGGGCGCTAATGAAAAACTGTTTTTT CAISTGTRGANEKLFF
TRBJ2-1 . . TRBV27 TGTGCCAGCAGTTTATCTGAGTACAATGAGCAGTTCTTC CASSLSEYNEQFF
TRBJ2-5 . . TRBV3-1 TGTGCCAGCAGCCAAGCCGGGCCACCCCGGGAGACCCAGTACTTC CASSQAGPPRETQYF
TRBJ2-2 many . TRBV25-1 TGTGCCAGCAGTGGATTTACCGGGGAGCTGTTTTTT CASSGFTGELFF
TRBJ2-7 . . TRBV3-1 TGTGCCAGCAGCCAAGGTCGGGACCGCCTCTACGAGCAGTACTTC CASSQGRDRLYEQYF
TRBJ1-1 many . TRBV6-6 TGTGCCAGCGAGAACACTGAAGCTTTCTTT CASENTEAFF
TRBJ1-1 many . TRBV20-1 TGCAGTGCTAGTAGAGACCGTCCCACTGAAGCTTTCTTT CSASRDRPTEAFF
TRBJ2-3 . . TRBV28 TGTGCCAGCAGTTTGCCGACAGTCACAGATACGCAGTATTTT CASSLPTVTDTQYF
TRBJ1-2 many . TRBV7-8 TGTGCCAGCAGCACCTCCCCGAAAAACTATGGCTACACCTTC CASSTSPKNYGYTF
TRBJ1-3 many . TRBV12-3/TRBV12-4 TGTGCCAGCAGTTCCCTGGAGGGTGCGGGAAACACCATATATTTT CASSSLEGAGNTIYF
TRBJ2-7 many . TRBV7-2 TGTGCCAGCAGTCGAGACAGGAGCTCCTACGAGCAGTACTTC CASSRDRSSYEQYF
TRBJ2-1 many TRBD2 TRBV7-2 TGTGCCAGCAGCTCACGGTATAGCGGGGGGAGCTCCTACAATGAGCAGTTCTTC CASSSRYSGGSSYNEQFF